These 23 T cell receptor beta chains originate from one sample sequenced in a study of blood T cell repertoires in COVID-19. The protocol was immunoSEQ multiplex PCR, while the TCRdb copy is restricted to in-frame clones and leaves out a portion. The data hold 250,000 to 300,000 clones, with about nine tenths observed a single time. Sequencing was carried out using peripheral blood. The receptors shown here come from a woman younger than 45 with COVID-19, enrolled during active disease.

This chain links TRBV6-5 with TRBJ2-1; the match to TRBD2 covers 13 bases. CDR1 is MNHEY, CDR2 SVGAGI, per germline. The CDR3 contains 14 residues. The junction had 4 bases not matched to a gene; V was cut back by 5 bases and J by 9 bases. This CDR3 reads CASSRGLAGFEQFF. The CDR3 bases are TGTGCCAGCAGTAGGGGACTAGCGGGGTTTGAGCAGTTCTTC.

V and J are TRBV5-6 and TRBJ1-2; D unclear. Between the trimmed V and J ends, which lost 4 bases and 3 bases, there was a span of 10 bases. This CDR3 contains 13 residues. The germline gives CDR1 SGHDT, CDR2 YYEEEE. The CDR3 DNA reads TGTGCCAGCAGCGCGAGGATAGACTATGGCTACACCTTC. Its protein product is CASSARIDYGYTF.

This chain links TRBV29-1 with TRBJ2-1; the match to TRBD1 covers 7 bases. Germline lookup yields CDR1 SQVTM and CDR2 ANQGSEA. The CDR3 is made up of 13 amino acids. CDR3: CTSGDSSLGEQFF. CDR3 nucleotides: TGCACCAGTGGGGACAGCTCCCTTGGCGAGCAGTTCTTC.

This sequence joins TRBV30 and TRBJ2-1; TRBD1 matches at 8 bases. V shed 5 bases and J 7 bases; nucleotides not matched to a gene: 10. From germline, CDR1 is GTSNPN and CDR2 SVGIG (reference sequence). The CDR3 spans 14 residues. The CDR3 bases are TGTGCCTGGGGTCCCGGGACAGGTGGGAATGAGCAGTTCTTC. As protein: CAWGPGTGGNEQFF.

The rearrangement links TRBV6-5 to TRBJ2-7, with a weak D call TRBD1 (7 bases). The germline V and J ends were trimmed by 6 bases and 3 bases, with 18 bases remaining between them. The CDR3 runs 15 residues. Germline V gene lookup returns CDR1 MNHEY and CDR2 SVGAGI. CDR3 DNA sequence: TGTGCCAGCAGACCTCCAGGAGGGGGCTTCTACGAGCAGTACTTC. Translated: CASRPPGGGFYEQYF.

The chain employs TRBV6-2 or TRBV6-3 and TRBJ1-5; D might be TRBD1 (6 bases). The ends were cut back, 0 bases at V and 2 bases at J, with 11 bases in the middle. CDR3 size: 16 residues. Germline lookup yields CDR1 MNHEY and CDR2 SVGEGT. The DNA of the CDR3 is TGTGCCAGCAGTTACTCGGGCAGGGGAGGCAATCAGCCCCAGCATTTT. This sequence encodes CASSYSGRGGNQPQHF.

The chain couples TRBV19 to TRBJ2-5; 8 bases map to TRBD2. The CDR3 loop spans 16 amino acids. The germline V gene encodes CDR1 LNHDA and CDR2 SQIVND (reference sequence). The V gene end was trimmed by 5 bases and the J gene end by 2 bases; junction bases not matched to a gene: 10. The CDR3 bases are TGTGCCAGTAGTCGCGACTCTAGCGGGTATCAAGAGACCCAGTACTTC. It is translated as CASSRDSSGYQETQYF.

The rearrangement uses TRBV15 and TRBJ1-2; 8 positions match TRBD1. Looked up from germline, CDR1 is LNHNV and CDR2 is YYDKDF (reference sequence). The CDR3 is 14 amino acids. Germline trimming cut 5 bases from V and 6 bases from J; bases unmatched to any gene: 8. The CDR3 reads CATSPRQGRNGYTF. CDR3 nucleotides: TGTGCCACCAGCCCGCGACAGGGGAGGAATGGCTACACCTTC. Supplemented by reference TRBV15 and TRBJ1-2, the full variable domain reads DAMVIQNPRYQVTQFGKPVTLSCSQTLNHNVMYWYQQKSSQAPKLLFHYYDKDFNNEADTPDNFQSRRPNTSFCFLDIRSPGLGDTAMYLCATSPRQGRNGYTFGSGTRLTVV.

The rearrangement uses TRBV21-1 and TRBJ2-2; no DNA check was done on the table's D call, TRBD2. TRBV21-1 is assigned pseudogene status. The CDR3 covers 14 residues. The DNA of the CDR3 is TGTGCCAGCGGGCTTGGAGGGAATACCGGGGAGCTGTTTTTT. It is translated as CASGLGGNTGELFF.

In its sample, this clone was seen once. The genes are TRBV27 and TRBJ2-5; 9 nucleotides line up with TRBD1. V was clipped by 2 bases and J by 3 bases; unmatched bases: 4. This CDR3 is built from 15 residues. Germline values: CDR1 MNHEY, CDR2 SMNVEV (reference sequence). The CDR3 DNA follows: TGTGCCAGCAGTTTAGGGGGGACAGGGAAAGAGACCCAGTACTTC. It yields the protein CASSLGGTGKETQYF.

V gene TRBV18 combines with J gene TRBJ1-2; 9 bases match TRBD1. CDR3 length equals 14 residues. CDR1 is KGHSH and CDR2 is LQKENI in the germline V gene. The V and J ends lost 2 bases and 4 bases, in that order; junction bases with no gene match: 2. CDR3 sequence (DNA): TGTGCCAGCTCACCAAAGGACAGGGGCTATGGCTACACCTTC. Protein sequence: CASSPKDRGYGYTF.

V gene TRBV4-1 combines with J gene TRBJ1-2; D is perhaps TRBD1 (5 bases). Trimming cost V 2 bases and J 4 bases, with 17 bases left between them. CDR3 length equals 16 residues. Germline V gene lookup returns CDR1 MGHRA and CDR2 YSYEKL. This chain's CDR3 is CASSQPNRQNPYGYTF. The CDR3 DNA sequence: TGCGCCAGCAGCCAACCAAACAGGCAAAACCCCTATGGCTACACCTTC.

J is TRBJ1-2 and V is TRBV6-6, with D possibly matching TRBD1 (5 bases). The CDR3 contains 14 residues. CDR1 is MNHNY and CDR2 is SVGAGI in the germline V gene (reference sequence). The ends were cut back, 4 bases at V and 0 bases at J, with 9 bases in the middle. CDR3 bases: TGTGCCAGCAGTTCACCGGGGGCTAACTATGGCTACACCTTC. As protein: CASSSPGANYGYTF.

The chain uses TRBV30 and TRBJ1-1; D not resolved. Germline loops: CDR1 GTSNPN, CDR2 SVGIG (reference sequence). V lost 4 bases, J lost 6 bases, and 18 bases lay in between. This CDR3 region has 14 residues. The CDR3 here is CAWTPFTVTAEAFF. The CDR3, as DNA: TGTGCCTGGACCCCTTTTACAGTTACCGCTGAAGCTTTCTTT.

This rearrangement joins TRBV4-1 to TRBJ2-7, with a possible D match to TRBD1 (5 bases). The length of the CDR3 is 14 residues. V dropped 0 bases and J dropped 7 bases, with 13 bases sitting between them. Looked up from germline, CDR1 is MGHRA and CDR2 is YSYEKL. CDR3 region: CASSQDQGGMEQYF. The CDR3 DNA reads as TGCGCCAGCAGCCAAGATCAGGGTGGTATGGAGCAGTACTTC.

This clone was picked up one time. V and J are TRBV6-5 and TRBJ2-2; 7 bases agree with TRBD2. The CDR3 is made up of 14 amino acids. The V gene end was trimmed by 6 bases and the J gene end by 7 bases; junction bases not matched to a gene: 8. Per germline, CDR1 MNHEY and CDR2 SVGAGI. The CDR3 nucleotides read TGTGCCAGCAGGGATAGCGGGTGGGGCGGGGAGCTGTTTTTT. Amino acid sequence: CASRDSGWGGELFF.

The chain combines TRBV27 with TRBJ1-1, with a possible D match to TRBD1 (5 bases). The CDR3 spans 14 residues. V lost 3 bases, J lost 6 bases, and 14 bases lay in between. Germline values: CDR1 MNHEY, CDR2 SMNVEV (reference sequence). CDR3 amino acids: CASSFSGGRAEAFF. CDR3 sequence (DNA): TGTGCCAGCAGTTTTTCGGGGGGGAGGGCTGAAGCTTTCTTT.

The chain joins TRBV19 to TRBJ1-2; D remains unclear. Germline CDR1 is LNHDA and CDR2 is SQIVND (reference sequence). The CDR3 sequence is 13 residues long. The ends were cut back, 5 bases at V and 1 base at J, with 8 bases in the middle. The CDR3 region has the DNA TGTGCCAGTAGTGCCGGACTTAACTATGGCTACACCTTC. Its translation: CASSAGLNYGYTF. The whole variable domain, filled in from reference TRBV19 and TRBJ1-2, reads DGGITQSPKYLFRKEGQNVTLSCEQNLNHDAMYWYRQDPGQGLRLIYYSQIVNDFQKGDIAEGYSVSREKKESFPLTVTSAQKNPTAFYLCASSAGLNYGYTFGSGTRLTVV.

This chain joins TRBV28 and TRBJ1-5; D might be TRBD1 (5 bases). Germline CDR1 reads MDHEN; CDR2 reads SYDVKM. This CDR3 has 14 residues. The V end lost 2 bases, the J end lost 5 bases, and 10 bases lay between the germline ends. Written as DNA, the CDR3 is TGTGCCAGCAGTTTAGTAGCCAGGGATCAGCCCCAGCATTTT. As protein: CASSLVARDQPQHF.

The chain's CDR3 is CASTPPGGADTEAFF. Written as DNA, the CDR3 is TGTGCCAGCACCCCGCCTGGGGGGGCTGACACTGAAGCTTTCTTT. This rearrangement joins TRBV7-9 to TRBJ1-1, with D possibly matching TRBD1 (6 bases). Trimming took 7 bases from V and 3 from J, leaving 18 bases between them. The CDR3 extends over 15 amino acids. From germline, CDR1 is SEHNR and CDR2 FQNEAQ (reference sequence). Full variable domain (outside the CDR3, taken from reference TRBV7-9 and TRBJ1-1): DTGVSQNPRHKITKRGQNVTFRCDPISEHNRLYWYRQTLGQGPEFLTYFQNEAQLEKSRLLSDRFSAERPKGSFSTLEIQRTEQGDSAMYLCASTPPGGADTEAFFGQGTRLTVV.

V and J are TRBV2 and TRBJ1-4; no clear D gene. CDR3 length: 12 residues. Germline CDR1 SNHLY, CDR2 FYNNEI. V was clipped by 0 bases and J by 17 bases, with 13 bases between them. The CDR3: CASSEAPIVIFF. The CDR3, as DNA: TGTGCCAGCAGTGAAGCACCTATAGTTATATTTTTT.

The genes are TRBV2 and TRBJ2-3, with D perhaps TRBD2 (6 bases). The V end lost 3 bases, the J end lost 5 bases, and 15 bases lay between the germline ends. The germline V gene encodes CDR1 SNHLY and CDR2 FYNNEI. The CDR3 is made up of 15 amino acids. The CDR3 reads CASSDYLGGIDTQYF. The CDR3 coding sequence is TGTGCCAGCAGTGATTATTTGGGGGGTATAGATACGCAGTATTTT.

This chain links TRBV4-1 with TRBJ2-1, with D perhaps matching TRBD1 (5 bases). Germline V lookup: CDR1 MGHRA, CDR2 YSYEKL. The V end was cut by 0 bases, the J end by 4 bases, with 13 bases between. The CDR3 is made up of 16 amino acids. DNA for the CDR3: TGCGCCAGCAGCCAAGAAGGACGGAACAGGTACAATGAGCAGTTCTTC. This encodes CASSQEGRNRYNEQFF.